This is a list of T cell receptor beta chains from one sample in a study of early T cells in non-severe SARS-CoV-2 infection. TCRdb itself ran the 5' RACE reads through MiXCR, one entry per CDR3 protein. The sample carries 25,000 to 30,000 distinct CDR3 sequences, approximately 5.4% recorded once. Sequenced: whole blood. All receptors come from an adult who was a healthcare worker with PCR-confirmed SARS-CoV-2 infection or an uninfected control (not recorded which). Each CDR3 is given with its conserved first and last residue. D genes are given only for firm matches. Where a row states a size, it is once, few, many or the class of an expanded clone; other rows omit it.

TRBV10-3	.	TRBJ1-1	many	CATQQEPNTEAFF	TGTGCCACCCAACAGGAACCCAACACTGAAGCTTTCTTT
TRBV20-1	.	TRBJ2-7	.	CSATRSGGNSYEQYF	TGCAGTGCTACCCGGTCCGGGGGCAACTCCTACGAGCAGTACTTC
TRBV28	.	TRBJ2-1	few	CASSLAGRLDPEQFF	TGTGCCAGCAGTTTGGCTGGCAGACTAGACCCTGAGCAGTTCTTC
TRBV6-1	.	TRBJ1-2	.	CASSLVRETKSYGYTF	TGTGCCAGCAGTCTGGTCAGGGAAACCAAATCCTATGGCTACACCTTC
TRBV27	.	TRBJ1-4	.	CASRRQVRDEKLFF	TGTGCCAGCAGGAGACAGGTTAGGGATGAAAAACTGTTTTTT
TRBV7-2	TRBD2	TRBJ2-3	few	CASSKGSLAGALTDTQYF	TGTGCCAGCAGCAAAGGCTCCCTAGCGGGGGCCCTCACAGATACGCAGTATTTT
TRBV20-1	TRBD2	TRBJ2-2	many	CSARQGLAGELTGELFF	TGCAGTGCTAGACAGGGACTAGCGGGAGAGCTCACCGGGGAGCTGTTTTTT
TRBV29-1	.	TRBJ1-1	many	CSVAPVNTEAFF	TGCAGCGTTGCTCCAGTGAACACTGAAGCTTTCTTT
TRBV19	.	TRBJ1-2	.	CASRPTATKGYTF	TGTGCCAGTAGGCCTACAGCTACGAAAGGCTACACCTTC
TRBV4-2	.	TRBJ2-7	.	CASSQGLHEFEQYF	TGTGCCAGCAGCCAAGGTCTTCATGAGTTCGAGCAGTACTTC
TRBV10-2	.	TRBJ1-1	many	CASSTHRTPGTEAFF	TGCGCCAGCAGTACACACAGGACCCCGGGGACTGAAGCTTTCTTT
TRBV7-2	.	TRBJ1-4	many	CASSLQGGTNEKLFF	TGTGCCAGCAGTTTACAGGGTGGAACTAATGAAAAACTGTTTTTT
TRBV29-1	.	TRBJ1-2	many	CSVLGPYGYTF	TGCAGCGTTTTGGGCCCCTATGGCTACACCTTC
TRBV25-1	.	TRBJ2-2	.	CASFTGTGELFF	TGTGCCAGCTTTACAGGGACCGGGGAGCTGTTTTTT
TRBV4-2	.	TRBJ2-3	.	CASSQVTDTQYF	TGTGCCAGCAGCCAAGTTACAGATACGCAGTATTTT
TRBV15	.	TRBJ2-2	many	CAVSGENTGELFF	TGTGCCGTCAGTGGGGAGAACACCGGGGAGCTGTTTTTT
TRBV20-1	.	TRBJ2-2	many	CSARGTENTGELFF	TGCAGTGCTAGAGGGACAGAGAACACCGGGGAGCTGTTTTTT
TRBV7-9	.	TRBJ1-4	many	CASSPRISGSNEKLFF	TGTGCCAGCAGCCCCCGGATCTCAGGGTCTAATGAAAAACTGTTTTTT
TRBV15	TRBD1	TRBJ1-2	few	CATSSGTANYGYTF	TGTGCCACCAGCAGCGGGACAGCTAACTATGGCTACACCTTC
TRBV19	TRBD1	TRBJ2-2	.	CASRTGGPNTGELFF	TGTGCCAGTAGAACAGGGGGTCCGAACACCGGGGAGCTGTTTTTT
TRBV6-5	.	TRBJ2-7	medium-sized	CASTAGPRAYEQYF	TGTGCCAGCACCGCGGGGCCGAGGGCCTACGAGCAGTACTTC
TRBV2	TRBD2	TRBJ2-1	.	CASSLGLAGYEQFF	TGTGCCAGCAGCCTGGGACTAGCGGGCTATGAGCAGTTCTTC
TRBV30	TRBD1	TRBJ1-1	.	CAWNRGLAEAFF	TGTGCCTGGAACAGGGGGCTGGCTGAAGCTTTCTTT
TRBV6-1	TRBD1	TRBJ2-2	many	CASPGTANTGELFF	TGTGCCAGCCCCGGGACAGCGAACACCGGGGAGCTGTTTTTT
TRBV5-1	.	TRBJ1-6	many	CASSLRGDYNSPLHF	TGCGCCAGCAGCTTGAGGGGGGACTATAATTCACCCCTCCACTTT
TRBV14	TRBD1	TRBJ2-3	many	CASSTYRGRGPDTQYF	TGTGCCAGCAGCACCTACAGGGGGCGGGGCCCAGATACGCAGTATTTT
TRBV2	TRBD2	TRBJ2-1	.	CASSESGGTYNEQFF	TGTGCCAGCAGTGAATCGGGGGGGACCTACAATGAGCAGTTCTTC
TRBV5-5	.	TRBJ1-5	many	CASSFSSIPTGYSNQPQHF	TGTGCCAGCAGCTTTTCGAGCATACCGACGGGTTATAGCAATCAGCCCCAGCATTTT
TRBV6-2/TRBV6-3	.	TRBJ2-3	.	CASAVVGYTQYF	TGTGCCAGCGCCGTAGTTGGATATACGCAGTATTTT
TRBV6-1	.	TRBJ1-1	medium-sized	CASSEASAVYTEAFF	TGTGCCAGCAGTGAAGCGTCGGCCGTGTACACTGAAGCTTTCTTT
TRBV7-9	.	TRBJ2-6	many	CASSPRVPGANVLTF	TGTGCCAGCAGCCCCAGGGTACCTGGGGCCAACGTCCTGACTTTC
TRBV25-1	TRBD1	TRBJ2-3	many	CASSPPLGARGNTDTQYF	TGTGCCAGCAGTCCCCCCTTAGGGGCCAGGGGGAACACAGATACGCAGTATTTT
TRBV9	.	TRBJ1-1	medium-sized	CASSGTVYTEAFF	TGTGCCAGCAGCGGGACAGTTTACACTGAAGCTTTCTTT
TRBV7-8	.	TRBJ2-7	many	CASSFRGADFYEQYF	TGTGCCAGCAGCTTTAGGGGCGCGGACTTCTACGAGCAGTACTTC
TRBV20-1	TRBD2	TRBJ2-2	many	CSARSGRGNTGELFF	TGCAGTGCTAGAAGCGGGAGGGGAAACACCGGGGAGCTGTTTTTT
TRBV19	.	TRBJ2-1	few	CATSPYYGGMIDEQFF	TGTGCCACCAGCCCCTACTACGGGGGCATGATCGATGAGCAGTTCTTC
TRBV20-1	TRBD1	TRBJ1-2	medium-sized	CSAPTGTATTYGYTF	TGCAGTGCCCCTACCGGGACAGCGACTACCTATGGCTACACCTTC
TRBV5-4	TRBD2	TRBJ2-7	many	CASSGGLAGYYEQYF	TGTGCCAGCAGCGGTGGACTAGCAGGTTACTACGAGCAGTACTTC
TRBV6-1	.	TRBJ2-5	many	CASKRAAGSLPFETQYF	TGTGCCAGCAAAAGAGCGGCAGGTAGCCTTCCATTCGAGACCCAGTACTTC
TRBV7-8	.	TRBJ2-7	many	CASSPGPVSTYEQYF	TGTGCCAGCAGCCCGGGGCCAGTATCAACCTACGAGCAGTACTTC
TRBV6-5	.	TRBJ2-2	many	CASSYSEIGELFF	TGTGCCAGCAGTTACTCGGAGATCGGGGAGCTGTTTTTT
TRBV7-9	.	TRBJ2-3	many	CASSLAGQPPTDTQYF	TGTGCCAGCAGCTTAGCTGGACAGCCTCCCACAGATACGCAGTATTTT
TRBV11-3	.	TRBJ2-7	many	CASSLELGYEQYF	TGTGCCAGCAGCTTAGAACTCGGTTACGAGCAGTACTTC
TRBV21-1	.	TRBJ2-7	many	CASSTDGGPYEQYF	TGTGCCAGCAGCACGGACGGGGGACCCTACGAGCAGTACTTC
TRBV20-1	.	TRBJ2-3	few	CSARDPRGHTTDTQYF	TGCAGTGCTAGAGACCCTAGAGGCCATACCACAGATACGCAGTATTTT
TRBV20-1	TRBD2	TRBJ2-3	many	CSAREGTSGRRDTQYF	TGCAGTGCTAGAGAAGGGACTAGCGGGAGGCGGGATACGCAGTATTTT
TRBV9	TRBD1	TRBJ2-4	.	CASSARDQGARSKNIQYF	TGTGCCAGCAGCGCCCGAGACCAGGGGGCTCGGTCCAAAAACATTCAGTACTTC
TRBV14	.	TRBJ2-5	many	CASSAGLMLTQYF	TGTGCCAGCAGCGCCGGACTAATGTTGACCCAGTACTTC
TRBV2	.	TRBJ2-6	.	CASRQNSGANVLTF	TGTGCCAGCAGACAGAACTCTGGGGCCAACGTCCTGACTTTC
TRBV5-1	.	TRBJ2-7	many	CASSSGTPPYEQYF	TGCGCCAGCAGCTCCGGTACTCCCCCCTACGAGCAGTACTTC
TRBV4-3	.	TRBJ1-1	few	CASSVKHMNTEAFF	TGCGCCAGCAGCGTCAAGCACATGAACACTGAAGCTTTCTTT
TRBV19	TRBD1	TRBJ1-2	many	CASIGQGARIYGYTF	TGTGCCAGTATCGGTCAGGGGGCGCGGATCTATGGCTACACCTTC
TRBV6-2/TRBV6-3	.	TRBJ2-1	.	CASSSTVGAVLSENEQFF	TGTGCCAGCAGTTCCACGGTCGGCGCGGTCCTAAGTGAAAATGAGCAGTTCTTC
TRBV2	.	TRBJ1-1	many	CASSPRGVEAFF	TGTGCCAGCAGTCCGAGGGGGGTTGAAGCTTTCTTT
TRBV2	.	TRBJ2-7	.	CASREEPSRQYF	TGTGCCAGCAGGGAGGAACCGTCTAGGCAGTACTTC
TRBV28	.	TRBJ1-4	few	CASRPGGSYEKLFF	TGTGCCAGCAGGCCGGGGGGCTCGTATGAAAAACTGTTTTTT
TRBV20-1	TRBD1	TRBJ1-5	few	CSARVTGSQPQHF	TGCAGTGCTAGAGTGACAGGGAGTCAGCCCCAGCATTTT
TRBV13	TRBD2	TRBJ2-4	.	CASSRRSGSQNIQYF	TGTGCCAGCAGCCGCCGCAGCGGGAGCCAGAACATTCAGTACTTC
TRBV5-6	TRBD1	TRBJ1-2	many	CASSPGQGRGYTF	TGTGCCAGCAGCCCCGGACAGGGCCGGGGCTACACCTTC